This TCR beta chain originates from a study of blood T cells in healthy people across ages. Broader study findings: Estimated diversity across one million T cells was deemed an underestimate. CMV status of donors was not determined, possibly confounding expanded clonotype changes.

Using a J-beta primer mix together with a sample-barcoded 5' primer, a second PCR was run for about 7 to 12 cycles. MiXCR was run by TCRdb on the 5' RACE reads, yielding one entry per CDR3 protein. The profile shows about 1.8 million distinct CDR3 sequences, roughly 50% of them singletons. For this clonotype: The target antigen is unknown. Just one base apart from a much larger clone, this may be a read error.

Germline V gives CDR1 SEHNR, CDR2 FQNEAQ (reference sequence). The CDR3 consists of 13 residues. The chain recombines TRBV7-9 with TRBJ1-5; 7 bases map to TRBD1. The material sequenced was blood. The TCR comes from a woman aged 40 to 49 in good health. The CDR3 here is CASSQQGNRPQHF. The CDR3 DNA reads as TGTGCCAGCAGTCAACAGGGGAATCGGCCCCAGCATTTT. Full variable domain (outside the CDR3, taken from reference TRBV7-9 and TRBJ1-5): DTGVSQNPRHKITKRGQNVTFRCDPISEHNRLYWYRQTLGQGPEFLTYFQNEAQLEKSRLLSDRFSAERPKGSFSTLEIQRTEQGDSAMYLCASSQQGNRPQHFGDGTRLSIL.